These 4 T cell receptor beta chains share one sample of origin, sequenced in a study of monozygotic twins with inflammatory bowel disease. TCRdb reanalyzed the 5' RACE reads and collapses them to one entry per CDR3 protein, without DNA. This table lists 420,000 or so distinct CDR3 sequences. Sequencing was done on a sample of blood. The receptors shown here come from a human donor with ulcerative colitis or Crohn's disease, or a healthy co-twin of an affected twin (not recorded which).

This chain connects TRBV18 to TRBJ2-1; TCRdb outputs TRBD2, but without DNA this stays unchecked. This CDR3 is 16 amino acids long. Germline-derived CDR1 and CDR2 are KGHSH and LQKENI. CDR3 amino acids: CASSPGGTSGYGEQFF.

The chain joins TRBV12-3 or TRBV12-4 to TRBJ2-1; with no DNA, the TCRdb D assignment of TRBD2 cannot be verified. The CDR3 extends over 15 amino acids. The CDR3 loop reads CASSSSSGAYNEQFF.

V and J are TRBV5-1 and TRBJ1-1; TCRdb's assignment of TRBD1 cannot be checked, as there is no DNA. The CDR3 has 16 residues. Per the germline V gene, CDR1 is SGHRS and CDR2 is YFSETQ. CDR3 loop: CASSLEGTGRDTEAFF.

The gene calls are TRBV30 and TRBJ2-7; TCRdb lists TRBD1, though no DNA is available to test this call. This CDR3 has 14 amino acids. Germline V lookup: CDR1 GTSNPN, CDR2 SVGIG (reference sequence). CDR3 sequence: CAWNPRGGGNEQYF.